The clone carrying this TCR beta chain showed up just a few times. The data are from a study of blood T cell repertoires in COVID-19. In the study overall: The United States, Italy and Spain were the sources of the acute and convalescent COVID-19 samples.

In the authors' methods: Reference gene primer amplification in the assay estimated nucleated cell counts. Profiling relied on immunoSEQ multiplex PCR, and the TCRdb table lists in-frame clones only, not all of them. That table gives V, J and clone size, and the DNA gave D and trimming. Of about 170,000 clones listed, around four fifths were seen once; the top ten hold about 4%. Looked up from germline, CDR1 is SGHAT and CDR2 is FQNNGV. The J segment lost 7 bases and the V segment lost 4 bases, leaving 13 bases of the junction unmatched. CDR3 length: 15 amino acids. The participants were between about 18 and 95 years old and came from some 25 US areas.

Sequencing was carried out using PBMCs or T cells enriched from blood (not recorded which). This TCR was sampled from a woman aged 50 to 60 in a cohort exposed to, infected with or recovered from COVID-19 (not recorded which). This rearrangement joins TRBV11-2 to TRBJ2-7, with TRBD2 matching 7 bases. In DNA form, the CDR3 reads TGTGCCAGCAGCTCCCCTCGTATCTCGGGGGGTGAGCAGTACTTC. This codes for CASSSPRISGGEQYF.